These T cell receptor beta chains were read from a single sample in a study of blood T cell repertoires in COVID-19. TCRdb keeps only in-frame clones here, not all; method: immunoSEQ multiplex PCR. The sample comprises hundreds of thousands of clones, 65% to 85% of which are singletons, and roughly 4.2% rests with the top ten. Source material: peripheral blood. The receptors were sampled from a woman aged 35 to 49 with active or convalescent COVID-19. CDR3s include the opening cysteine and the closing phenylalanine or tryptophan. The order of the fields is D gene, V gene, clone size, CDR3 protein. A D gene is named only where the DNA matches it firmly. For some rows the clone size is stated as once, few or many, or as a class when expanded; others skip it.

. TRBV6-1 . CASSEEAAPGTEAFF
. TRBV5-5 . CASSNIPGRDRGSPLHF
. TRBV19 once CASSASGGLASGNTIYF
TRBD2 TRBV6-1 . CASSDVGSGGTDTQYF
. TRBV2 . CASSEQGLLNTEAFF
TRBD1 TRBV2 once CASSRTGVADTQYF
. TRBV28 once CASTETRGGTGELFF
TRBD1 TRBV11-3 . CASSLGGQGGHNEQFF
. TRBV18 . CASSPYDNSNQPQHF
. TRBV18 . CASSPYSGGTDTQYF
. TRBV2 . CASSDSYGYTF
. TRBV7-3 . CASSLTRDSYNEQFF
TRBD1 TRBV18 . CASSPWATGDQPQHF
TRBD1 TRBV28 . CASSDPGTGNYGYTF
. TRBV5-1 . CASSLFATADTEAFF
TRBD1 TRBV19 many CASSPRHRGAYNSPLHF
. TRBV6-1 many CASSAAGEFSTADTEAFF
TRBD1 TRBV5-1 few CASSFSQGWTEAFF
TRBD1 TRBV4-1 . CASSQAPTGGPYGYTF
TRBD2 TRBV11-1 once CASSLLTSGGADTQYF